This T cell receptor beta chain was sequenced during a study of blood T cells in healthy people across ages. This clonotype was found a few times. The germline gives CDR1 SGHTA, CDR2 FQGNSA. The CDR3 spans 16 residues. V lost 4 bases and J 0 bases, leaving 13 bases between the germline ends. Next came a second PCR, run for roughly 6 to 11 cycles, which used a sample-barcoded 5' primer along with a J-beta primer mix. At least 3 million CDR3-containing paired-end reads were obtained per sample. From the 5' RACE reads, TCRdb called clonotypes with MiXCR, one entry per CDR3 protein. This sample has about 670,000 distinct CDR3 sequences; roughly half occur once, and the top ten carry approximately 15%.

J is TRBJ1-5 and V is TRBV7-2; D uncertain. The sequence came from a woman older than 75 in good health. The source material was blood. The CDR3 spells CASSSEGGFSNQPQHF. CDR3 bases: TGTGCCAGCAGCTCCGAGGGCGGATTTAGCAATCAGCCCCAGCATTTT. The entire variable domain, with the rest obtained from reference TRBV7-2 and TRBJ1-5, is as follows: GAGVSQSPSNKVTEKGKDVELRCDPISGHTALYWYRQSLGQGLEFLIYFQGNSAPDKSGLPSDRFSAERTGGSVSTLTIQRTQQEDSAVYLCASSSEGGFSNQPQHFGDGTRLSIL.